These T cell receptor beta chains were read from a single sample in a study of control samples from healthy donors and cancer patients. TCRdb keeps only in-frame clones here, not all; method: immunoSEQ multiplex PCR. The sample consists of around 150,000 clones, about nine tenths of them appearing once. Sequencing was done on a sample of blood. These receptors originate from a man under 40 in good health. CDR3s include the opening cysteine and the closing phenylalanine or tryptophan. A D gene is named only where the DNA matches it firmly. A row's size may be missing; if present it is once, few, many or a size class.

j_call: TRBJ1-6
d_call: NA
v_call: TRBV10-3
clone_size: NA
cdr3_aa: CAISDSGDGNSPLHF
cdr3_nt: TGTGCCATCAGTGATTCCGGGGATGGAAATTCACCCCTCCACTTT

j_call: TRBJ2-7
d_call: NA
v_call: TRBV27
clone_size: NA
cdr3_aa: CASSPGVGAYEQYF
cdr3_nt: TGTGCCAGCAGTCCGGGGGTAGGGGCCTACGAGCAGTACTTC

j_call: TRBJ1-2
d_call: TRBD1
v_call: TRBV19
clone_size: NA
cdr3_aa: CASSTNRQGHYGYTF
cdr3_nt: TGTGCCAGTAGTACAAACCGACAGGGACACTATGGCTACACCTTC

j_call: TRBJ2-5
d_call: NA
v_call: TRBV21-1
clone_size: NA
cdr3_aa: CASSKALRERGGVETQYF
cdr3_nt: TGTGCCAGCAGCAAAGCGCTTAGGGAGCGGGGGGGCGTAGAGACCCAGTACTTC

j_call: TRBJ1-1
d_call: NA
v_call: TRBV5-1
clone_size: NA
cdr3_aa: CASSLNLAMNTEAFF
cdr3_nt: TGCGCCAGCAGCTTAAATCTAGCGATGAACACTGAAGCTTTCTTT

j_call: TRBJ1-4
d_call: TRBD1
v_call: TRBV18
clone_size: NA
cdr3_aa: CASSPRSTGEGEKLFF
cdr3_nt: TGTGCCAGCTCACCACGTTCGACAGGGGAGGGGGAAAAACTGTTTTTT

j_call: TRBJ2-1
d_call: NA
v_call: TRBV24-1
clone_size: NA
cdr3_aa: CATSDYKLAEQFF
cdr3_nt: TGTGCCACCAGTGATTATAAACTAGCTGAGCAGTTCTTC

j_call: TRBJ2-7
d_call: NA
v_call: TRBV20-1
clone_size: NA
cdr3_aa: CSDHYEQYF
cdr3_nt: TGCAGCGACCATTACGAGCAGTACTTC

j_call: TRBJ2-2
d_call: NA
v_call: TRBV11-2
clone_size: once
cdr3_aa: CASTGFRLNTGELFF
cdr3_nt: TGTGCCAGTACAGGGTTCCGGCTGAACACCGGGGAGCTGTTTTTT

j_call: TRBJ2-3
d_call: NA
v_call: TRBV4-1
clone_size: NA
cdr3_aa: CASSPTHPSTDTQYF
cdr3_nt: TGCGCCAGCAGCCCGACTCACCCTAGCACAGATACGCAGTATTTT

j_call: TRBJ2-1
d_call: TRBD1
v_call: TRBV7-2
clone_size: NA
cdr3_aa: CASSFQQGAEQFF
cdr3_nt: TGTGCCAGCAGCTTCCAACAGGGGGCCGAGCAGTTCTTC

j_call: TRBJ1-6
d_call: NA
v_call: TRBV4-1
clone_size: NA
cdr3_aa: CASSQSRSSYNSPLHF
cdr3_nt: TGCGCCAGCAGCCAAAGCCGGAGCTCCTATAATTCACCCCTCCACTTT

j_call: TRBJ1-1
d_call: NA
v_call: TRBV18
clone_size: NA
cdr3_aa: CASSPTSLDTEAFF
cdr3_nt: TGTGCCAGCTCACCAACGTCCCTTGACACTGAAGCTTTCTTT

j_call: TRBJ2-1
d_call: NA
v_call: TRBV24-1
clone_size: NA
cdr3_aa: CATSESSPTNEQFF
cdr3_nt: TGTGCCACCAGTGAGTCTAGCCCTACCAATGAGCAGTTCTTC

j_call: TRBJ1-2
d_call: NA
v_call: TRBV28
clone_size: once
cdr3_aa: CASKTQATYGSDGYTF
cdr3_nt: TGTGCCAGCAAGACACAGGCCACCTATGGGTCTGACGGCTACACCTTC

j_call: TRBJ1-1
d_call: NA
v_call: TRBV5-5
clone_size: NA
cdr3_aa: CASSKPQREAFF
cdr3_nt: TGTGCCAGCAGCAAGCCCCAGCGTGAAGCTTTCTTT

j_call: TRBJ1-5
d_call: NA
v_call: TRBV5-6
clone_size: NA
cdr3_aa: CASSLVTSPNQPQHF
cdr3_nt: TGTGCCAGCAGCTTGGTCACGAGTCCCAATCAGCCCCAGCATTTT

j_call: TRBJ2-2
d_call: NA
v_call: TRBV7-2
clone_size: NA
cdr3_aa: CASSLMLGAGELFF
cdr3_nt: TGTGCCAGCAGCTTAATGTTAGGGGCCGGGGAGCTGTTTTTT

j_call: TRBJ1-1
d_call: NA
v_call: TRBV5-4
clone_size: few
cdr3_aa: CASSGDAGRRGTEAFF
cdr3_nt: TGTGCCAGCAGCGGGGACGCAGGGCGAAGGGGCACTGAAGCTTTCTTT

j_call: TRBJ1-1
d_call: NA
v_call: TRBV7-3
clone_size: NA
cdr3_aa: CASSPRADTEAFF
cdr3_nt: TGTGCCAGCAGCCCCCGGGCAGACACTGAAGCTTTCTTT

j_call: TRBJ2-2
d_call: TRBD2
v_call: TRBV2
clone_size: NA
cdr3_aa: CASSESSGSPGELFF
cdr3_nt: TGTGCCAGCAGTGAATCTAGCGGGAGCCCCGGGGAGCTGTTTTTT

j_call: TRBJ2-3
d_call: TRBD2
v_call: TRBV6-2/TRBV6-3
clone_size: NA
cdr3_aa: CASSYSRRGLKSDTQYF
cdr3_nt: TGTGCCAGCAGTTACTCGAGGCGGGGGTTAAAATCAGATACGCAGTATTTT

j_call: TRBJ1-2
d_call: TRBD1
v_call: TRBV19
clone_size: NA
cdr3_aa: CASSRTGDYGYTF
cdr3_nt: TGTGCCAGTAGCCGGACAGGGGATTATGGCTACACCTTC

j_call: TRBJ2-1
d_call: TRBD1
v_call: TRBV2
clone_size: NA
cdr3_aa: CASRGQGLGEQFF
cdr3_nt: TGTGCCAGCAGGGGACAGGGGTTAGGTGAGCAGTTCTTC

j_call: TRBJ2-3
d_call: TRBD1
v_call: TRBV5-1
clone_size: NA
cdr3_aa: CASSRGQLSTDTQYF
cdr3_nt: TGCGCCAGCAGCAGGGGACAGCTAAGCACAGATACGCAGTATTTT

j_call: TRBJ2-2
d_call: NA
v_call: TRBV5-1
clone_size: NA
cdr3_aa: CASSLGRAGELFF
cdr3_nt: TGCGCCAGCAGCTTGGGCAGGGCCGGGGAGCTGTTTTTT

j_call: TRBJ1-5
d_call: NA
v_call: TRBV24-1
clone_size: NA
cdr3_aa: CATSDVYSNQPQHF
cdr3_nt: TGTGCCACCAGTGATGTGTATAGCAATCAGCCCCAGCATTTT

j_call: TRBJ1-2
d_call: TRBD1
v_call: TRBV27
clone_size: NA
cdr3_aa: CASSPQGYFGYTF
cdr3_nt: TGTGCCAGCAGTCCACAGGGGTATTTTGGCTACACCTTC

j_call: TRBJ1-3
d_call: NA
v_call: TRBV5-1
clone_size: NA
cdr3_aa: CASSLFSTGNTIYF
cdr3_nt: TGCGCCAGCAGCTTGTTCAGTACTGGAAACACCATATATTTT

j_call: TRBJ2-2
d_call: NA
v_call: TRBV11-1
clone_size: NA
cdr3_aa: CASSPSTGELFF
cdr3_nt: TGTGCCAGCAGCCCCTCCACCGGGGAGCTGTTTTTT

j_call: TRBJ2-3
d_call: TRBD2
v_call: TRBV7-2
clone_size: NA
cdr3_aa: CASSLVGGGASDTQYF
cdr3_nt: TGTGCCAGCAGCTTAGTTGGCGGGGGGGCCTCAGATACGCAGTATTTT